A single TCR beta chain is shown here with its context. With 3 bases removed from V and 4 bases from J, the gap between germline ends came to 7 bases. The CDR3 has 14 residues. Germline values: CDR1 SNHLY, CDR2 FYNNEI. Peripheral blood samples of 7.5 to 10 milliliters were drawn from each donor. Through a sample-barcoded 5' primer and a J-beta primer mix, a second PCR was run for roughly 6 to 12 cycles. A 12-random-nucleotide template-switch adaptor tagged each cDNA molecule. In TCRdb, the 5' RACE reads were re-called with MiXCR into one record per CDR3 protein. The sample lists about 1.4 million distinct CDR3 sequences; roughly 60% were seen once. This entry comes from a study of blood T cells in healthy people across ages.

Sequenced: blood. This clonotype was obtained from a man aged 18 to 29 in good health. The gene calls are TRBV2 and TRBJ2-6, with D unresolved. For the CDR3, the DNA is TGTGCCAGCAGTGAGGAGCAGGGGGCCAACGTCCTGACTTTC. This translates into CASSEEQGANVLTF.